These 23 T cell receptor beta chains were sequenced from one sample in a study of Ad26.COV2.S vaccination and SARS-CoV-2 variants. Produced via immunoSEQ multiplex PCR; TCRdb's table is partial and in-frame only. The sample holds approximately 240,000 clones, around nine tenths seen once. This sample's treatment: some 20 received Ad26.COV2.S at low or high dose, single or two shots; 5 received placebo; per-sample allocation not given. It was on day 63 after the first vaccine or placebo injection that samples were taken. Sequences were derived from peripheral blood, sampled in a trial of Ad26.COV2.S vaccine versus placebo. The source is a person between 18 and 59 years old who received the Ad26.COV2.S COVID-19 vaccine or a placebo.

In this sample, this clone turned up a few times. The chain couples TRBV18 to TRBJ1-3; TRBD1 matches at 8 bases. Germline lookup yields CDR1 KGHSH and CDR2 LQKENI. The CDR3 consists of 14 residues. The V gene end was trimmed by 4 bases and the J gene end by 5 bases; junction bases not matched to a gene: 4. CDR3 nucleotides: TGTGCCAGCTCACTGGACAGGGACCGAAACACCATATATTTT. Protein: CASSLDRDRNTIYF.

V usage is TRBV5-4 and J usage is TRBJ1-6, with 7 positions matching TRBD1. The CDR3 sequence is 18 residues long. CDR1 SGHNT and CDR2 YYREEE come from the germline V gene (reference sequence). V dropped 4 bases and J dropped 0; count of bases not matched to a gene: 10. CDR3 DNA sequence: TGTGCCAGCAGCCTTACCGGACAGGCCAGCTCCTATAATTCACCCCTCCACTTT. Translating it yields CASSLTGQASSYNSPLHF.

The chain couples TRBV28 to TRBJ1-5; 9 bases are shared with TRBD1. The CDR3 extends over 14 amino acids. CDR1 is MDHEN and CDR2 is SYDVKM in the germline V gene. V lost 5 bases to trimming and J lost 5 bases; unmatched junction nucleotides: 4. The CDR3 nucleotides read TGTGCCAGCAGTGGGGACAGGGAGTATCAGCCCCAGCATTTT. It is translated as CASSGDREYQPQHF. The entire variable domain, with the rest obtained from reference TRBV28 and TRBJ1-5, is as follows: DVKVTQSSRYLVKRTGEKVFLECVQDMDHENMFWYRQDPGLGLRLIYFSYDVKMKEKGDIPEGYSVSREKKERFSLILESASTNQTSMYLCASSGDREYQPQHFGDGTRLSIL.

This sequence joins TRBV14 and TRBJ2-7; D is ambiguous. CDR1 and CDR2 (germline): SGHDN, FVKESK. Trimming pared 1 base from V and 6 bases from J, leaving 4 bases between. The CDR3 consists of 11 residues. The CDR3 coding sequence is TGTGCCAGCAGCCAAGGGTTCGAGCAGTACTTC. Translation: CASSQGFEQYF.

V is TRBV29-1 and J is TRBJ2-3; D ambiguous. This CDR3 spans 14 amino acids. V lost 8 bases and J lost 3, with 18 bases in between. CDR1 and CDR2 from the germline V gene are SQVTM and ANQGSEA. The CDR3 protein is CSSMKSTATDTQYF. CDR3 nucleotide sequence: TGCAGCAGCATGAAAAGTACGGCGACAGATACGCAGTATTTT.

J is TRBJ2-5 and V is TRBV9, with 7 positions matching TRBD1. Germline values: CDR1 SGDLS, CDR2 YYNGEE. Losses at the gene ends were 3 bases for V and 2 bases for J; bases not matched to a gene: 4. The CDR3 runs to 14 residues. This CDR3 reads CASSEGTEQETQYF. CDR3 sequence (DNA): TGTGCCAGCAGCGAGGGGACAGAGCAAGAGACCCAGTACTTC.

The gene calls are TRBV7-9 and TRBJ2-2; TRBD1 is a possible D gene (9 bases). In germline, CDR1 is SEHNR, CDR2 FQNEAQ (reference sequence). CDR3 length: 17 residues. Trimming removed 2 bases at V and 5 bases at J, with 18 bases between. This CDR3 is CASSLIAGQGRTGELFF. CDR3 DNA sequence: TGTGCCAGCAGCTTAATAGCGGGACAGGGACGGACCGGGGAGCTGTTTTTT.

The chain carries TRBV15 and TRBJ2-7, with 7 bases aligning to TRBD1. J lost 0 bases, V lost 1 base, and 3 bases had no gene match. The CDR3 runs to 15 residues. Germline V lookup: CDR1 LNHNV, CDR2 YYDKDF (reference sequence). CDR3 sequence (DNA): TGTGCCACCAGCAGAGCACAGGGGATCTCCTACGAGCAGTACTTC. Translation gives CATSRAQGISYEQYF.

CDR3: CASSLTGVGGNTIYF. CDR3 bases: TGCGCCAGCAGCTTGACAGGGGTGGGCGGAAACACCATATATTTT. The chain combines TRBV5-1 with TRBJ1-3, with TRBD1 matching 7 bases. Germline V gives CDR1 SGHRS, CDR2 YFSETQ. The CDR3 covers 15 residues. Losses at the gene ends were 1 base for V and 4 bases for J; bases not matched to a gene: 5.

V is TRBV18 and J is TRBJ2-3; perhaps TRBD2 as D (6 bases). Per the germline V gene, CDR1 is KGHSH and CDR2 is LQKENI. Trimming pared 7 bases from V and 1 base from J, leaving 12 bases between. There are 14 residues in the CDR3. The CDR3 spells CASLSSARTDTQYF. The CDR3 DNA sequence: TGTGCCAGCTTATCTAGCGCCCGCACAGATACGCAGTATTTT.

The rearrangement links TRBV29-1 to TRBJ2-1; TRBD2 aligns across 8 bases. The V and J ends lost 4 bases and 1 base, in that order; junction bases with no gene match: 9. Germline V gene lookup returns CDR1 SQVTM and CDR2 ANQGSEA. The CDR3 totals 16 residues. The CDR3 loop is CSVARGGEMSYNEQFF. For the CDR3, the DNA is TGCAGCGTTGCCCGGGGGGGGGAGATGTCCTACAATGAGCAGTTCTTC.

This clone was seen once. The chain joins TRBV30 to TRBJ1-1, with unresolved D. This CDR3 comprises 12 residues. The V end lost 2 bases, the J end lost 0 bases, and 4 bases lay between the germline ends. Germline loops: CDR1 GTSNPN, CDR2 SVGIG (reference sequence). The CDR3 loop is CAWSTVNTEAFF. In nucleotides, the CDR3 is TGTGCCTGGAGTACGGTGAACACTGAAGCTTTCTTT.

The chain is built from TRBV14 and TRBJ1-1; a weak D match, TRBD1 (5 bases). V was trimmed by 4 bases and J by 4 bases, leaving 13 bases between them. This CDR3 is 14 amino acids long. Germline CDR1 reads SGHDN; CDR2 reads FVKESK. The CDR3 region is CASSPRQIPTEAFF. The CDR3 DNA sequence: TGTGCCAGCAGCCCAAGACAGATCCCCACTGAAGCTTTCTTT.

V usage is TRBV7-2 and J usage is TRBJ2-2; D may be TRBD2 (6 bases). This CDR3 has 15 amino acids. CDR1 SGHTA and CDR2 FQGNSA come from the germline V gene. Trimming pared 5 bases from V and 6 bases from J, leaving 16 bases between. The CDR3 nucleotides read TGTGCCAGCAGCCTCGGGACTCCCGCCGCCGGGGAGCTGTTTTTT. Residues: CASSLGTPAAGELFF.

J is TRBJ1-2 and V is TRBV30; the D gene is possibly TRBD1 (6 bases). Deletions cut 4 bases from V and 7 bases from J, with 19 bases between. Germline V lookup: CDR1 GTSNPN, CDR2 SVGIG (reference sequence). The CDR3 consists of 14 residues. CDR3 nucleotide sequence: TGTGCCTGGAACCCCCTCGTTCTAGGGGGTGGCTACACCTTC. This encodes CAWNPLVLGGGYTF.

V is TRBV5-4 and J is TRBJ1-2; D is perhaps TRBD1 (6 bases). Germline lookup yields CDR1 SGHNT and CDR2 YYREEE (reference sequence). Trimming stripped 4 bases from V and 8 bases from J, with 18 bases between. CDR3 length: 14 residues. The CDR3: CASSPRQVGLGYTF. CDR3 sequence (DNA): TGTGCCAGCAGCCCCCGACAGGTAGGGCTCGGCTACACCTTC.

This clone was picked up a small number of times. This chain links TRBV19 with TRBJ2-2; maybe TRBD1 (6 bases). The CDR3 loop spans 14 amino acids. Germline CDR1 and CDR2: LNHDA and SQIVND (reference sequence). Trimming took off 4 bases at V and 1 base at J, with 7 bases between the two ends. CDR3 sequence (DNA): TGTGCCAGTAGTAAGACAGGGAACACCGGGGAGCTGTTTTTT. This sequence encodes CASSKTGNTGELFF.

On this clone itself: The same CDR3 also results from other DNA sequences found in this sample. The chain is built from TRBV6-5 and TRBJ2-3; D uncertain. The CDR3 is 12 amino acids. Germline values: CDR1 MNHEY, CDR2 SVGAGI. Trimming pared 3 bases from V and 6 bases from J, leaving 7 bases between. The CDR3 bases are TGTGCCAGCAGTTATTTGGGGGATACGCAGTATTTT. Translating gives CASSYLGDTQYF.

The CDR3 DNA is TGTGCCAGCAGCCAAGGATGGACAGGGGGATATGGCTACACCTTC. Amino acid sequence: CASSQGWTGGYGYTF. The chain combines TRBV14 with TRBJ1-2; 10 bases are shared with TRBD1. Germline V gene sequence: CDR1 SGHDN, CDR2 FVKESK. This CDR3 has 15 amino acids. With 1 base clipped from V and 5 bases from J, the junction kept 4 bases outside the gene matches.

The V and J genes are TRBV30 and TRBJ2-7; a weak D match, TRBD1 (5 bases). V lost 2 bases and J 7 bases, leaving 9 bases between the germline ends. CDR1 is GTSNPN, CDR2 SVGIG, per germline (reference sequence). The CDR3 sequence is 11 residues long. CDR3 region: CAWSQRGEQYF. Here the CDR3 DNA reads TGTGCCTGGAGTCAAAGGGGTGAGCAGTACTTC.

This clone was counted between two and nine times. The gene calls are TRBV6-6 and TRBJ1-4, with TRBD1 identical over 8 bases. Germline V lookup: CDR1 MNHNY, CDR2 SVGAGI (reference sequence). Trimming at V came to 11 bases and at J to 6 bases, leaving 8 bases not matched to a gene. The CDR3 consists of 13 residues. The CDR3 here is CAGRTGRDEKLFF. CDR3 nucleotide sequence: TGTGCCGGCCGGACAGGGCGGGATGAAAAACTGTTTTTT.

This clone was recorded only once. This rearrangement joins TRBV18 to TRBJ2-1; a weak D match, TRBD1 (7 bases). The CDR3 is made up of 16 amino acids. V lost 4 bases and J 7 bases, leaving 20 bases between the germline ends. Per the germline V gene, CDR1 is KGHSH and CDR2 is LQKENI. The CDR3 region is CASSLSDRVRGNEQFF. CDR3 sequence (DNA): TGTGCCAGCTCACTTTCTGACAGGGTACGGGGGAATGAGCAGTTCTTC.

The table lists this clone with a few counts. V and J are TRBV15 and TRBJ1-1; D possibly corresponds to TRBD1 (6 bases). The CDR3 consists of 13 residues. In germline, CDR1 is LNHNV, CDR2 YYDKDF (reference sequence). The V end lost 5 bases, the J end lost 7 bases, and 14 bases lay between the germline ends. The CDR3 DNA reads TGTGCCACCAGCTGGGGGGGACAAAATGAAGCTTTCTTT. This translates into CATSWGGQNEAFF.